These 5 T cell receptor beta chains came from one sample sequenced in a study of immune heterogeneity within non-small cell lung tumors. Template input, which was bulk tumor genomic DNA, totaled approximately 640 ng per sample. Widely spaced biopsies, several per primary tumor, were obtained at surgery. It was patients with untreated, newly diagnosed non-small cell lung cancer who underwent curative surgery. Multiplex PCR relied on 32 V and 13 J primers to amplify TCR beta CDR3. Using its own MiXCR run on the multiplex PCR reads, TCRdb lists one record per CDR3 protein. The data hold 15,000 or so distinct CDR3 sequences, with around 27% observed a single time. Material for sequencing was lung tumor tissue. The receptors originated from a man aged 40-49 years with non-small cell lung cancer.

This clonotype was seen many times. The chain has TRBV24-1 and TRBJ2-1; D possibly corresponds to TRBD2 (6 bases). This CDR3 contains 15 residues. V was pared by 5 bases and J by 8 bases, with 18 bases between. Per germline, CDR1 KGHDR and CDR2 SFDVKD. Here the CDR3 reads CATSGPGLTGYEQFF. CDR3 nucleotide sequence: TGTGCCACCAGTGGCCCGGGACTGACCGGGTATGAGCAGTTCTTC.

The J gene is TRBJ2-1, the V gene TRBV5-1; 9 bases line up with TRBD2. This CDR3 comprises 15 residues. Per germline, CDR1 SGHRS and CDR2 YFSETQ. The junction had 4 bases not matched to a gene; V was cut back by 2 bases and J by 4 bases. CDR3 sequence reads: CASSFDSGGYNEQFF. The CDR3 DNA follows: TGCGCCAGCAGCTTTGACAGCGGGGGGTACAATGAGCAGTTCTTC.

This clonotype was recorded at least ten times. This chain joins TRBV11-2 and TRBJ2-7; D remains unclear. CDR3 length: 16 amino acids. The V gene lost 4 bases and the J gene lost 1 base, with 17 bases spanning the gap. Germline assignment: CDR1 SGHAT and CDR2 FQNNGV. This CDR3 is CASSSGMGAQSYEQYF. Here the CDR3 DNA reads TGTGCCAGCAGCTCCGGAATGGGCGCTCAATCCTACGAGCAGTACTTC.

Remarks on this clonotype: Given a much more abundant clone one base away, this may be a read error. The rearrangement joins TRBV19 to TRBJ2-1; 9 nucleotides match TRBD2. The junction had 10 bases not matched to a gene; V was cut back by 5 bases and J by 8 bases. The CDR3 consists of 15 residues. Germline values: CDR1 LNHDA, CDR2 SQIVND (reference sequence). The CDR3 coding sequence is TGTGCCAGTAGTCTAGCGGGAAGACCGTACGATGAGCAGTTCTTC. The encoded protein is CASSLAGRPYDEQFF.

This clonotype is deemed medium-sized (0.01 to 0.1%). This chain links TRBV19 with TRBJ2-1; D may correspond to TRBD1 or TRBD2 (7 bases each). Germline loops: CDR1 LNHDA, CDR2 SQIVND (reference sequence). V shed 4 bases and J shed 10 bases, with 32 bases lying between them. The CDR3 is made up of 19 amino acids. CDR3 nucleotide sequence: TGTGCCAGTAGTACAAGGGGGCCTAGCGGAGATGGGTCCAGCTCCGAGCAGTTCTTC. Its protein product is CASSTRGPSGDGSSSEQFF.